This T cell receptor (beta chain) was obtained from a study of cytomegalovirus exposure and HLA in healthy donors. Study-wide context: From HLA-typed donors, an early data release held 70 million to 95 million unique TCRs.

The CDR3 spans 15 residues. The germline V gene has CDR1 SEHNR and CDR2 FQNEAQ (reference sequence). V shed 1 base, J shed 4 bases, and the junction held 4 bases outside the gene matches. PCR employed 60 Vbeta and 13 Jbeta primers. Method: immunoSEQ multiplex PCR; TCRdb's copy keeps in-frame clones and lacks some. The table shows 200,000 or so clones, with about four fifths occurring only once. Remarks on this clone: What it binds is not known.

Broader study findings: Roughly uniform sequencing depth across donors was assumed, possibly incorrectly. Some TCR beta chains (around 160 of them) were listed as cytomegalovirus-associated. Compared with the approximately 670-donor mean, an Asian-associated ancestry cluster reportedly had fewer N-insertions, according to a later analysis.

The specimen sequenced was PBMCs. The sequence was collected from a woman aged 30 to 39 in good health and CMV-seropositive. The chain joins TRBV7-9 to TRBJ1-5; 7 bases line up with TRBD1. CDR3 coding DNA: TGTGCCAGCAGCTTAGGGGGGACAGCAAATCAGCCCCAGCATTTT. Amino acids: CASSLGGTANQPQHF.